This is a list of T cell receptor beta chains from one sample in a study of identical twins. From the 5' RACE reads, TCRdb called clonotypes with MiXCR, one entry per CDR3 protein. Counted here are just under 550,000 distinct CDR3 sequences, 12% to 15% occurring once; the ten biggest clones make up more than 0.4%. The same data also contributed to another study, on yellow fever vaccine responses in identical twins.

Sample: CD4+ T cells sorted from blood. The receptors stem from a woman in her late teens or twenties in good health. The CDR3 runs from the conserved cysteine through the conserved F or W. The order of the fields is CDR3 DNA, CDR3 protein, V gene, D gene, clone size, J gene. The D gene is left open where the match is weak. Only some rows state a clone size, as once, few, many or a class for expanded clones.

cdr3_nt: TGTGCCAGCGGTCTGTCTTTAGCGGGCGGGTTGCCGGAGCAGTACTTC; cdr3_aa: CASGLSLAGGLPEQYF; v_call: TRBV12-3/TRBV12-4; d_call: TRBD2; clone_size: once; j_call: TRBJ2-7
cdr3_nt: TGCGCCAGCAGCCCGGGACACCAAGAAGAGACCCAGTACTTC; cdr3_aa: CASSPGHQEETQYF; v_call: TRBV5-1; d_call: NA; clone_size: NA; j_call: TRBJ2-5
cdr3_nt: TGTGCCAGCAGTTATTTGGAGTTTTCGGAGTTTCGCGCTTTCTTT; cdr3_aa: CASSYLEFSEFRAFF; v_call: TRBV6-5; d_call: NA; clone_size: few; j_call: TRBJ1-1
cdr3_nt: TGTGCCAGCAGTGATCTGCAGGGTCTGAATGAGCAGTTCTTC; cdr3_aa: CASSDLQGLNEQFF; v_call: TRBV25-1; d_call: NA; clone_size: NA; j_call: TRBJ2-1
cdr3_nt: TGCGCCAGCAGCCACGGACTAGCTGAGAGCTCCTACAATGAGCAGTTCTTC; cdr3_aa: CASSHGLAESSYNEQFF; v_call: TRBV4-1; d_call: TRBD2; clone_size: NA; j_call: TRBJ2-1
cdr3_nt: TGCGCCAGCAGCAAAAGGACTATAAGCACAGATACGCAGTATTTT; cdr3_aa: CASSKRTISTDTQYF; v_call: TRBV5-1; d_call: NA; clone_size: many; j_call: TRBJ2-3
cdr3_nt: TGTGCCACCAGTGCCGGTAGCCCAAATGAGCAGTTCTTC; cdr3_aa: CATSAGSPNEQFF; v_call: TRBV24-1; d_call: NA; clone_size: few; j_call: TRBJ2-1
cdr3_nt: TGTGCCACCAGTGCGGCGTGGGGGGGCCCTACCCCACCCGATACGCAGTATTTT; cdr3_aa: CATSAAWGGPTPPDTQYF; v_call: TRBV24-1; d_call: NA; clone_size: few; j_call: TRBJ2-3
cdr3_nt: TGCGCCAGCAGCTTGGAACTACCCTTGGGGAATGAGCAGTTCTTC; cdr3_aa: CASSLELPLGNEQFF; v_call: TRBV5-1; d_call: NA; clone_size: few; j_call: TRBJ2-1
cdr3_nt: TGTGCCAGCAGCTTAGACCTGACGTCCGAAAAGCTGTTTTTT; cdr3_aa: CASSLDLTSEKLFF; v_call: TRBV7-9; d_call: NA; clone_size: NA; j_call: TRBJ1-4
cdr3_nt: TGTGCCAGCAGTCAAAGGGCCCTCCCCTACGAGCAGTACTTC; cdr3_aa: CASSQRALPYEQYF; v_call: TRBV27; d_call: NA; clone_size: NA; j_call: TRBJ2-7
cdr3_nt: TGCGCCAGCAGTCCCAGGACAGGGGAGGACGGGGAGCTGTTTTTT; cdr3_aa: CASSPRTGEDGELFF; v_call: TRBV5-1; d_call: TRBD1; clone_size: few; j_call: TRBJ2-2
cdr3_nt: TGTGCCAGCAGTCTCGCCGGGACAGGGGGGACCCAGTACTTC; cdr3_aa: CASSLAGTGGTQYF; v_call: TRBV12-3/TRBV12-4; d_call: TRBD1; clone_size: few; j_call: TRBJ2-5
cdr3_nt: TGTGCCAGCAGTTACGGCCGGACTGCTAGCACAGATACGCAGTATTTT; cdr3_aa: CASSYGRTASTDTQYF; v_call: TRBV6-1; d_call: NA; clone_size: NA; j_call: TRBJ2-3
cdr3_nt: TGCAGTGCTAAGGACAGGACCTACAATGAGCAGTTCTTC; cdr3_aa: CSAKDRTYNEQFF; v_call: TRBV20-1; d_call: TRBD1; clone_size: few; j_call: TRBJ2-1
cdr3_nt: TGCAGTGCTAGTAAAGGGACGGGTTACGGGGAGCTGTTTTTT; cdr3_aa: CSASKGTGYGELFF; v_call: TRBV20-1; d_call: NA; clone_size: many; j_call: TRBJ2-2
cdr3_nt: TGTGCCATCAGTTCCGGGACTAGCGGGAATGAGCAGTTCTTC; cdr3_aa: CAISSGTSGNEQFF; v_call: TRBV10-3; d_call: TRBD2; clone_size: NA; j_call: TRBJ2-1
cdr3_nt: TGCAGCGTTGAGGGGACAGTGGGATATGGCTACACCTTC; cdr3_aa: CSVEGTVGYGYTF; v_call: TRBV29-1; d_call: TRBD1; clone_size: NA; j_call: TRBJ1-2
cdr3_nt: TGCAGTGCTAGCGTCGCGGATAACACAGATACGCAGTATTTT; cdr3_aa: CSASVADNTDTQYF; v_call: TRBV20-1; d_call: NA; clone_size: NA; j_call: TRBJ2-3
cdr3_nt: TGTGCCAGCAGTGCCCTCGAAGGAGCTTACGAGCAGTACTTC; cdr3_aa: CASSALEGAYEQYF; v_call: TRBV25-1; d_call: NA; clone_size: few; j_call: TRBJ2-7
cdr3_nt: TGTGCCAGCAGGGACAGCGGATACCACACAGATACGCAGTATTTT; cdr3_aa: CASRDSGYHTDTQYF; v_call: TRBV28; d_call: NA; clone_size: NA; j_call: TRBJ2-3
cdr3_nt: TGCGCCAGCAGCACCCGACAGGCCAGCTACGAGCAGTACTTC; cdr3_aa: CASSTRQASYEQYF; v_call: TRBV5-1; d_call: NA; clone_size: many; j_call: TRBJ2-7
cdr3_nt: TGTGCCAGCAAACCCGGGACAGGGAATGGGGAGCAGTTCTTC; cdr3_aa: CASKPGTGNGEQFF; v_call: TRBV12-3/TRBV12-4; d_call: TRBD1; clone_size: many; j_call: TRBJ2-1
cdr3_nt: TGTGCCAGCAGCTTATCACCGGGACAGGGGGCTGACACCGGGGAGCTGTTTTTT; cdr3_aa: CASSLSPGQGADTGELFF; v_call: TRBV11-2; d_call: TRBD1; clone_size: NA; j_call: TRBJ2-2
cdr3_nt: TGCGCCAGCAGCTTTGGACAAAAATACGAGCAGTACTTC; cdr3_aa: CASSFGQKYEQYF; v_call: TRBV5-1; d_call: NA; clone_size: NA; j_call: TRBJ2-7
cdr3_nt: TGTGCCAGCAGTACCGTTGGACTAGCGTGGGCAGATACGCAGTATTTT; cdr3_aa: CASSTVGLAWADTQYF; v_call: TRBV12-3/TRBV12-4; d_call: TRBD2; clone_size: NA; j_call: TRBJ2-3
cdr3_nt: TGCAGCACCAGGGATACCGGGGAGCTGTTTTTT; cdr3_aa: CSTRDTGELFF; v_call: TRBV29-1; d_call: NA; clone_size: many; j_call: TRBJ2-2
cdr3_nt: TGTGCCAGCAGCTTAGGGACTTTAGCGGATACGCAGTATTTT; cdr3_aa: CASSLGTLADTQYF; v_call: TRBV7-8; d_call: NA; clone_size: few; j_call: TRBJ2-3
cdr3_nt: TGCGCCAGCAGCCAACCTGGGACTAGCGGGAGAGGTCACGAGCAGTACTTC; cdr3_aa: CASSQPGTSGRGHEQYF; v_call: TRBV5-1; d_call: TRBD2; clone_size: NA; j_call: TRBJ2-7
cdr3_nt: TGTGCCAGCAGCTTAGTAAGACAGTTCAGTGAGCAGTTCTTC; cdr3_aa: CASSLVRQFSEQFF; v_call: TRBV11-2; d_call: NA; clone_size: NA; j_call: TRBJ2-1
cdr3_nt: TGTGCCAGCAGTTTTGTCCGCAGAGGTAGCAATCAGCCCCAGCATTTT; cdr3_aa: CASSFVRRGSNQPQHF; v_call: TRBV28; d_call: NA; clone_size: NA; j_call: TRBJ1-5